The T cell receptor (beta chain) described here comes from a study of blood T cell repertoires in COVID-19 (dated by TCRdb to 2020 to 2022). For the wider study: Collaborator samples came from the United States, Italy and Spain and covered acute and convalescent phases of COVID-19. The material from the prospective study consisted of cDNA or gDNA derived from T cells, B-cell-depleted T cells, or PBMCs. Deeply sampled blood TCRbeta repertoires from subjects exposed to, actively infected with, or recovered from COVID-19 were included in the dataset. The repertoires were released in a freely available public database meant as a resource for research on the immune response to SARS-CoV-2. The samples were drawn from two sources: the first 160 participants of the ongoing ImmuneRACE study, and fewer than 1,500 subjects contributed by 6 global collaborators. Sample metadata almost always included a de-identified subject ID, COVID-19 status, age in years and sex. Where HLA class I and class II types were available, the types were taken from metadata supplied by the sample provider, not from assay-based typing.

The collaborating institutions used their own protocols to collect whole blood in K2EDTA tubes. Collaborator samples were shipped for TCRbeta analysis as frozen whole blood, isolated PBMCs, or DNA extracted from either sample type. Results and caveats for the whole study, not just this receptor: The quantity of clinical and demographic metadata differed by source and by participant and was supplied without curation.

About this clone itself: It lacks a known antigen. Base qualities are not recorded, but no much larger clone differs from it by a single base.

The CDR3 contains 16 residues, cysteine and phenylalanine counted. Just CDR3 DNA is preserved here, 48 bases in frame from base 1. From the germline V gene, CDR1 is SGHVS and CDR2 is FNYEAQ. The junction shows trimming of 5 bases on V and 2 bases on J, plus 13 bases between the germline ends. The immunoSEQ Assay, a bias-controlled multiplex PCR, was used to amplify TCRbeta CDR3 regions from genomic DNA. The source study handled its data this way. The number of nucleated cells in each sample was estimated from the amplification of reference gene primers within the assay. To quantify the absolute abundance of each unique TCRbeta CDR3 rearrangement, sequence reads were collapsed and filtered. For each sample, productive Simpson clonality was calculated as the square root of Simpson's diversity index over productive rearrangements. Sourced from immuneACCESS, this table was stored by TCRdb with only in-frame sequences that have V and J called. A share of the clones is absent; for the studies checked, an unresolved V gene accounts for under half, and the remainder has no known explanation. D and trimming were read from the DNA, whereas the V and J calls and clone size are those reported in that table. The sample has about 140,000 clones on record, approximately 80% of them singletons. The ten largest clones represent approximately 17% of the sample.

The TCR sequence derives from a man between 45 and 60 years old with acute or convalescent COVID-19. What was sequenced was peripheral blood. Recombination linked TRBV7-6 to TRBJ2-6, with a tentative D gene TRBD1 over 6 matching bases. The CDR3 region has the sequence CASSPRYRAGANVLTF. The nucleotides read TGTGCCAGCAGCCCCCGATACAGGGCTGGGGCCAACGTCCTGACTTTC.